This T cell receptor beta chain was recorded in a study of T cells after posttransplantation cyclophosphamide. Study conclusions and caveats: Donor CD8+ memory clones often dominated recipient blood repertoires at later times. After PTCy, TRB diversity resembled that of CNI/methotrexate controls.

This clone has only a few counts. Its antigen is undetermined. Clones were sequenced by immunoSEQ multiplex PCR, and TCRdb holds only the in-frame ones, with some missing. The profile covers tens of thousands of clones, none occurring a single time. Input material: PBMCs. The receptor was derived from a woman aged 60-75 years in good health, CMV-negative, and a related stem cell transplant donor.

The CDR3 here is CASSQELLRGTGRNNQPQHF. The CDR3 nucleotides read TGCGCCAGCAGCCAAGAACTCCTAAGAGGGACAGGGAGGAACAATCAGCCCCAGCATTTT. The chain is built from TRBV4-3 and TRBJ1-5; 9 bases align to TRBD1. V shed 0 bases and J 3 bases; nucleotides not matched to a gene: 15. CDR1 is LGHNA, CDR2 YSLEER, per germline. The length of the CDR3 is 20 residues.